This TCR beta chain originates from a study of blood T cell repertoires in COVID-19. About the research overall: Researchers got acute and convalescent COVID-19 samples from the United States, Italy and Spain. From T cells, B-cell-depleted T cells, or PBMCs came the material, which was cDNA or gDNA.

CDR1 and CDR2 from the germline V gene are SNHLY and FYNNEI. J lost 0 bases, V lost 2 bases, and 6 bases had no gene match. The CDR3 has 16 amino acids. In the original processing: Reference gene primer amplification gave estimated nucleated cell counts. The data were produced by immunoSEQ multiplex PCR, yet TCRdb's version contains in-frame clones alone and is incomplete. V and J calls and clone size are as listed in that table; D and trimming were resolved from the DNA. The repertoire consists of 450,000 or so clones, with roughly 89% occurring once and the leading ten covering roughly 0.78%. It was during active infection that Seattle patients were enrolled and then longitudinally followed.

The sequence was obtained from a man between 18 and 35 years old with COVID-19, enrolled during active disease. The specimen sequenced was peripheral blood. V gene TRBV2 combines with J gene TRBJ1-2; TRBD1 matches at 7 bases. The CDR3 DNA is TGTGCCAGCAGTGAATATGGCCAGGGGGCTAACTATGGCTACACCTTC. It yields the protein CASSEYGQGANYGYTF.